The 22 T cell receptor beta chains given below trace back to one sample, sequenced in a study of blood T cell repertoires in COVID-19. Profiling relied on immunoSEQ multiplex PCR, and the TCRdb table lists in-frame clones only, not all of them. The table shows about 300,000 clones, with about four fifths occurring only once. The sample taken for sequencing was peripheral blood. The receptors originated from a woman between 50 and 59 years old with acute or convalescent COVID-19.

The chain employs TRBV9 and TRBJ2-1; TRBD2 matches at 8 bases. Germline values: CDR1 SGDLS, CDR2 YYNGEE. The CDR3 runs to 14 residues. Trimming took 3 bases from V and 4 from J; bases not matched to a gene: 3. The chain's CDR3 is CASSATSGYNEQFF. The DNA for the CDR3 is TGTGCCAGCAGCGCCACTAGCGGATACAATGAGCAGTTCTTC.

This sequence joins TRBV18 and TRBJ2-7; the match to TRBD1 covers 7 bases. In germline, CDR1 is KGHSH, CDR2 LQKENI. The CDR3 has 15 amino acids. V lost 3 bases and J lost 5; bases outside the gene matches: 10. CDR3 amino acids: CASSPTGTVRNEQYF. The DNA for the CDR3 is TGTGCCAGCTCACCCACAGGGACAGTGCGGAACGAGCAGTACTTC.

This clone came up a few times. This chain's CDR3 is CASSVGTGYYGYTF. The CDR3 coding sequence is TGCGCCAGCAGTGTTGGGACAGGGTACTATGGCTACACCTTC. This chain joins TRBV5-1 and TRBJ1-2, with 9 positions matching TRBD1. Germline V gene sequence: CDR1 SGHRS, CDR2 YFSETQ. Losses at the gene ends were 5 bases for V and 3 bases for J; bases not matched to a gene: 5. The CDR3 is 14 residues long.

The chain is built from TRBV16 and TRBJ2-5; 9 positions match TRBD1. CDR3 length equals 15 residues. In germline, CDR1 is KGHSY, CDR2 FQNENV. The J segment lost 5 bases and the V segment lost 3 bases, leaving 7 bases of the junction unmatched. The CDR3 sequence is CASSHRTGAGETQYF. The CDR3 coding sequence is TGTGCCAGCAGCCATCGGACAGGGGCGGGGGAGACCCAGTACTTC.

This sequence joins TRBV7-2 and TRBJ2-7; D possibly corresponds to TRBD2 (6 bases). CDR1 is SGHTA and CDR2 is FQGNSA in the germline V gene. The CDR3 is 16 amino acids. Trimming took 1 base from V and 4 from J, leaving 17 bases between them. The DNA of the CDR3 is TGTGCCAGCAGCTTAGATTCCGCCGGGACTGATTACGAGCAGTACTTC. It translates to CASSLDSAGTDYEQYF.

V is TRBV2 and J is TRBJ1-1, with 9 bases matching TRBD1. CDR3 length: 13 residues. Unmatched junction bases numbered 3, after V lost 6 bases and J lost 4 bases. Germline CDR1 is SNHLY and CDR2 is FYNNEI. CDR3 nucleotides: TGTGCCAGCAGGGGGACAGGGATCACTGAAGCTTTCTTT. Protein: CASRGTGITEAFF.

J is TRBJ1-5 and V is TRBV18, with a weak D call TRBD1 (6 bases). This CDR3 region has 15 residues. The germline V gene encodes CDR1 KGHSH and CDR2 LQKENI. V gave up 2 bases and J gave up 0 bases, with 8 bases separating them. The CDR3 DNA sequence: TGTGCCAGCTCACCAGGACAGAATAGCAATCAGCCCCAGCATTTT. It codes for CASSPGQNSNQPQHF.

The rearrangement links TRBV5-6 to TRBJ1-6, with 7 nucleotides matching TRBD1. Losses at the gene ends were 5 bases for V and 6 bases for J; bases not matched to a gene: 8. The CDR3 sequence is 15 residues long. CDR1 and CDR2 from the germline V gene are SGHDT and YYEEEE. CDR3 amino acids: CASSSYRDSNSPLHF. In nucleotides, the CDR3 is TGTGCCAGCAGTTCATACCGGGACAGTAATTCACCCCTCCACTTT. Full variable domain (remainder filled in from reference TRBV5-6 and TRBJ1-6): DAGVTQSPTHLIKTRGQQVTLRCSPKSGHDTVSWYQQALGQGPQFIFQYYEEEERQRGNFPDRFSGHQFPNYSSELNVNALLLGDSALYLCASSSYRDSNSPLHFGNGTRLTVT.

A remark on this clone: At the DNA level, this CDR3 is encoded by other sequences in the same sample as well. CDR3 coding DNA: TGTGCCAGCAGCCGACAGGGGGCTGGAGAAAAACTGTTTTTT. Translating gives CASSRQGAGEKLFF. This sequence joins TRBV5-4 and TRBJ1-4; 10 bases match TRBD1. This CDR3 has 14 amino acids. Trimming took 4 bases from V and 8 from J; bases not matched to a gene: 5. Germline V gives CDR1 SGHNT, CDR2 YYREEE (reference sequence).

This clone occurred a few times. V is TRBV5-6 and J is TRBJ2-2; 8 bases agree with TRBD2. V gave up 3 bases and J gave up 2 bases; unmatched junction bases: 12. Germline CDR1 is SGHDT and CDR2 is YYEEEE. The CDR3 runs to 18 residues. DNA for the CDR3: TGTGCCAGCAGCTGGGTGGCTAGCGGGCCTCTAAACACCGGGGAGCTGTTTTTT. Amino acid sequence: CASSWVASGPLNTGELFF. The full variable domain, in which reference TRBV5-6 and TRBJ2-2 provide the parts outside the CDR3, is DAGVTQSPTHLIKTRGQQVTLRCSPKSGHDTVSWYQQALGQGPQFIFQYYEEEERQRGNFPDRFSGHQFPNYSSELNVNALLLGDSALYLCASSWVASGPLNTGELFFGEGSRLTVL.

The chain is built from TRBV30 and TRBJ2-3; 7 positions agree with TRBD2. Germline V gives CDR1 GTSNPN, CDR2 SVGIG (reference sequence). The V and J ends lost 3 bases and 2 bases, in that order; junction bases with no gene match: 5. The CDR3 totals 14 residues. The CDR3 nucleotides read TGTGCCTGGAGAAGACGGGGGGACACAGATACGCAGTATTTT. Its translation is CAWRRRGDTDTQYF. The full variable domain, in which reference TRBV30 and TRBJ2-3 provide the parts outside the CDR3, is SQTIHQWPATLVQPVGSPLSLECTVEGTSNPNLYWYRQAAGRGLQLLFYSVGIGQISSEVPQNLSASRPQDRQFILSSKKLLLSDSGFYLCAWRRRGDTDTQYFGPGTRLTVL.

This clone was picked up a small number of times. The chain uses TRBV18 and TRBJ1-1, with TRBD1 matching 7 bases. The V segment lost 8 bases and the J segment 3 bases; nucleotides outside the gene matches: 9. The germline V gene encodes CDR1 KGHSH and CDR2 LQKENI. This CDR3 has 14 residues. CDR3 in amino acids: CASKQGNDDTEAFF. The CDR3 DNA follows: TGTGCCAGCAAACAGGGGAATGATGACACTGAAGCTTTCTTT.

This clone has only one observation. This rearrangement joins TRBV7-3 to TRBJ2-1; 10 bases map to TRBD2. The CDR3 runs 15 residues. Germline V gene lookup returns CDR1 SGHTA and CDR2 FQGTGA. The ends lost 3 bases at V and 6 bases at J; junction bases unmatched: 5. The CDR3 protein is CASSFGPSGSNEQFF. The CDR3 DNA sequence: TGTGCCAGCAGCTTCGGGCCTAGCGGGAGCAATGAGCAGTTCTTC. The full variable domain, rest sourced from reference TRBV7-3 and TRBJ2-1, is GAGVSQTPSNKVTEKGKYVELRCDPISGHTALYWYRQSLGQGPEFLIYFQGTGAADDSGLPNDRFFAVRPEGSVSTLKIQRTERGDSAVYLCASSFGPSGSNEQFFGPGTRLTVL.

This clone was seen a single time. The CDR3 sequence: CSVVGPGGVQYV. For the CDR3, the DNA is TGCAGCGTTGTAGGCCCAGGGGGCGTGCAGTACGTC. The chain links TRBV29-1 to TRBJ2-7, with TRBD1 identical over 8 bases. The germline CDR1 and CDR2 sequences are SQVTM and ANQGSEA. CDR3 size: 12 residues. V was clipped by 4 bases and J by 9 bases; unmatched bases: 8.

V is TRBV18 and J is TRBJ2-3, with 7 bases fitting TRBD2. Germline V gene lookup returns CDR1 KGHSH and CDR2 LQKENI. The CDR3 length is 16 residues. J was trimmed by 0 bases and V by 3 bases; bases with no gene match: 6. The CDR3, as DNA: TGTGCCAGCTCACCGACTAGCATATATAGCACAGATACGCAGTATTTT. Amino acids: CASSPTSIYSTDTQYF.

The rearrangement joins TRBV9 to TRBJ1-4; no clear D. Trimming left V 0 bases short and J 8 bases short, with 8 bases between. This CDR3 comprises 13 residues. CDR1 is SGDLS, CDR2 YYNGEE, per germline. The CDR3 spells CASSVATGEKLFF. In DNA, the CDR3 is TGTGCCAGCAGCGTAGCAACGGGGGAAAAACTGTTTTTT.

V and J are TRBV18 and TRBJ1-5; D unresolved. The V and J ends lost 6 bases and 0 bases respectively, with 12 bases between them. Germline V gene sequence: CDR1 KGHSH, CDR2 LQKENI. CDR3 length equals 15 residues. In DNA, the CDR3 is TGTGCCAGCTCGCCTTACGGGAATAGCAATCAGCCCCAGCATTTT. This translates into CASSPYGNSNQPQHF.

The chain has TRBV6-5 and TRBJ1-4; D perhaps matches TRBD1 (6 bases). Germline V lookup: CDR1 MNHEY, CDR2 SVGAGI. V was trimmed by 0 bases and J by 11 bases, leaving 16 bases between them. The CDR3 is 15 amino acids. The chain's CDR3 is CASSYSSSGQRKLFF. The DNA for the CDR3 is TGTGCCAGCAGTTACTCCTCCTCGGGACAAAGGAAACTGTTTTTT.

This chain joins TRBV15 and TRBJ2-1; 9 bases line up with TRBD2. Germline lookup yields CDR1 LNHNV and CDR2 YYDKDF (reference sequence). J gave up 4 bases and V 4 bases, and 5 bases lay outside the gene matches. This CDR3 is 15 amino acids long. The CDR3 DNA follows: TGTGCCACCAGCACCACAGCGGGGGGTTACAATGAGCAGTTCTTC. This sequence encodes CATSTTAGGYNEQFF.

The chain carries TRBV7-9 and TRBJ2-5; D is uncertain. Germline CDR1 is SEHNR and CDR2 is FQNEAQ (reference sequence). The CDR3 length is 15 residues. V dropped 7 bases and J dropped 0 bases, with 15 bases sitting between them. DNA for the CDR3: TGTGCCAGCACCACGAGTTATCACTACCAAGAGACCCAGTACTTC. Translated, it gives CASTTSYHYQETQYF.

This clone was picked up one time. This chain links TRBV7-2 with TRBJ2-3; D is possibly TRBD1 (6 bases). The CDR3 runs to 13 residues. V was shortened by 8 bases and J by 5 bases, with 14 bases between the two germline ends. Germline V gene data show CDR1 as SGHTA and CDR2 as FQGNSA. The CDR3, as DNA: TGTGCCAGCGATTACAGGGTAGGAGATACGCAGTATTTT. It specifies CASDYRVGDTQYF.

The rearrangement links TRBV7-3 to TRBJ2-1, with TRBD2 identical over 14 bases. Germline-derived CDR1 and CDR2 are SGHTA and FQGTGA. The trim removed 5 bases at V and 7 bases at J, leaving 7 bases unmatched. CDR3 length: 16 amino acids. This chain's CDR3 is CASSPRTSGGWNEQFF. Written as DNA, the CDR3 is TGTGCCAGCAGCCCCCGGACTAGCGGGGGGTGGAATGAGCAGTTCTTC.